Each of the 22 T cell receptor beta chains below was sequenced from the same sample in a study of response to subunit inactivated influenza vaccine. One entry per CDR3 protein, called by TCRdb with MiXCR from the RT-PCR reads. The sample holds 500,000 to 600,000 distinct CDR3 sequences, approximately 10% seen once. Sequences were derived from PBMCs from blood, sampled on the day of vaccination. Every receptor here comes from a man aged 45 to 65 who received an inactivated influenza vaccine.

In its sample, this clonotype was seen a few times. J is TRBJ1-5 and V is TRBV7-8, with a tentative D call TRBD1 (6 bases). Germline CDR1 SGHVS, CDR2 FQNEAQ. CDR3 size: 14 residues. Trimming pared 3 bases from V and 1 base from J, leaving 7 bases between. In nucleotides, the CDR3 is TGTGCCAGCAGCTTTGGACAGAGCAATCAGCCCCAGCATTTT. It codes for CASSFGQSNQPQHF.

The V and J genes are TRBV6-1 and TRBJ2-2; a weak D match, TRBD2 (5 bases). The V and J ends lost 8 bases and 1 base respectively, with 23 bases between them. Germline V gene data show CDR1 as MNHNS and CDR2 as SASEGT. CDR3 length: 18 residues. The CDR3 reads CASSPSIGQAVNTGELFF. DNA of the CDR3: TGTGCCAGCTCTCCTAGCATTGGGCAGGCGGTGAACACCGGGGAGCTGTTTTTT.

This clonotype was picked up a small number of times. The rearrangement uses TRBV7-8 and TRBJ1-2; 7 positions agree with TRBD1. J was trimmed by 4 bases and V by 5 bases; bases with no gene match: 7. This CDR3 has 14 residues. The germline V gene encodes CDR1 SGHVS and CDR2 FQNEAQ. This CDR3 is CASSPGRQGYGYTF. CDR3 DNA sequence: TGTGCCAGCAGCCCCGGGAGACAGGGCTATGGCTACACCTTC.

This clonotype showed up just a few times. CDR3 coding DNA: TGTGCCAGCAGTATAGGGACCCGCGTGGGGGAGCTGTTTTTT. Residues: CASSIGTRVGELFF. The chain has TRBV7-9 and TRBJ2-2; D possibly uses TRBD1 or TRBD2 (5 bases each). The CDR3 loop spans 14 amino acids. Trimming stripped 6 bases from V and 8 bases from J, with 16 bases between. The germline CDR1 and CDR2 sequences are SEHNR and FQNEAQ (reference sequence).

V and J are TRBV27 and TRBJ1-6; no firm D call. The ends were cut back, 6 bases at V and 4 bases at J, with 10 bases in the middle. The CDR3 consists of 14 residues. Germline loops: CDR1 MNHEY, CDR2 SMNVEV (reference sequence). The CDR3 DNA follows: TGTGCCAGCAGGATAAGGACGTATAATTCACCCCTCCACTTT. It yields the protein CASRIRTYNSPLHF.

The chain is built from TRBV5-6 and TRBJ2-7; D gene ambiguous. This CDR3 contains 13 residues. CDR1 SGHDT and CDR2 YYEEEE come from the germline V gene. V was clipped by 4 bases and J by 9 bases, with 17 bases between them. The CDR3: CASSTGPLCPQYF. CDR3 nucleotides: TGTGCCAGCAGCACCGGTCCCCTCTGCCCGCAGTACTTC. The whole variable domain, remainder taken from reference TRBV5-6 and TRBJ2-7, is DAGVTQSPTHLIKTRGQQVTLRCSPKSGHDTVSWYQQALGQGPQFIFQYYEEEERQRGNFPDRFSGHQFPNYSSELNVNALLLGDSALYLCASSTGPLCPQYFGPGTRLTVT.

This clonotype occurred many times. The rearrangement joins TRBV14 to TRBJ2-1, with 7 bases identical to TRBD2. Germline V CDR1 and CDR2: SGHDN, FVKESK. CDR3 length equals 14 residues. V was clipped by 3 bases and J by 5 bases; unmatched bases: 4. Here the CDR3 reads CASSQAGANNEQFF. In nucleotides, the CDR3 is TGTGCCAGCAGCCAGGCGGGAGCCAACAATGAGCAGTTCTTC.

The CDR3 loop is CASSRPFWLAGGTGELFF. The CDR3 bases are TGTGCCAGCAGCCGACCCTTCTGGCTAGCGGGTGGGACCGGGGAGCTGTTTTTT. This chain uses TRBV11-2 with TRBJ2-2; 8 bases match TRBD2. Germline V gene sequence: CDR1 SGHAT, CDR2 FQNNGV. Trimming cost V 5 bases and J 5 bases; bases outside gene matches: 16. This CDR3 has 18 amino acids.

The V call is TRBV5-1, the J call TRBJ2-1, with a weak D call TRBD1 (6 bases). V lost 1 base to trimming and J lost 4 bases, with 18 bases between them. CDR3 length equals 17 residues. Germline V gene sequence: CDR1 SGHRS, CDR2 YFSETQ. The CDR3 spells CASSLNSLGAGYNEQFF. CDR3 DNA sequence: TGCGCCAGCAGCTTGAACTCGCTGGGGGCAGGATACAATGAGCAGTTCTTC.

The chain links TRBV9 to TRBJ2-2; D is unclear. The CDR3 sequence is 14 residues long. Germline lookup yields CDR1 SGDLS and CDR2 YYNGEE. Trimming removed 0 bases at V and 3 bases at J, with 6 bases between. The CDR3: CASSVAVYTGELFF. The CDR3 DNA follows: TGTGCCAGCAGCGTAGCAGTGTACACCGGGGAGCTGTTTTTT. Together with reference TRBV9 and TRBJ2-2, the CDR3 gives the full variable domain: DSGVTQTPKHLITATGQRVTLRCSPRSGDLSVYWYQQSLDQGLQFLIQYYNGEERAKGNILERFSAQQFPDLHSELNLSSLELGDSALYFCASSVAVYTGELFFGEGSRLTVL.

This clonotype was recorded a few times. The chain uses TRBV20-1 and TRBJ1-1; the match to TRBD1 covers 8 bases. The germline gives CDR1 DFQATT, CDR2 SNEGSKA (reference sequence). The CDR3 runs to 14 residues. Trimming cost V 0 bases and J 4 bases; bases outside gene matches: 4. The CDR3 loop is CSARDPGGFTEAFF. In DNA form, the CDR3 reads TGCAGTGCTAGAGATCCAGGGGGCTTCACTGAAGCTTTCTTT.

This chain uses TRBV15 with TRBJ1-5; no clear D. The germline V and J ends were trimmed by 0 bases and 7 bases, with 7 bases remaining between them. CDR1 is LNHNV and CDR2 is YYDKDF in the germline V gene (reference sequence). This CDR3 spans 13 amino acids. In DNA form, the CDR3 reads TGTGCCACCAGCAGAGATCGAAACCAGCCCCAGCATTTT. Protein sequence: CATSRDRNQPQHF.

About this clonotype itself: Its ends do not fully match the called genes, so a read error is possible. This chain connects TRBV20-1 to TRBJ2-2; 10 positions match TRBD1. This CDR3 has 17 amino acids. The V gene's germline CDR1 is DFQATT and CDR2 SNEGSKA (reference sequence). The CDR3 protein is CCARPPGQGNSLGELFF. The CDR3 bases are TGCTGTGCTAGACCACCGGGACAGGGGAATTCTCTCGGGGAGCTGTTTTTT.

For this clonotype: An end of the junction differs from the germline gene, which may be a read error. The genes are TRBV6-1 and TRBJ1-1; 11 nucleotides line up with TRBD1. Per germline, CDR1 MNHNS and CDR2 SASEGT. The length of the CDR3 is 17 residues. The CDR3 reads CAISEAVGTGGSTEAFF. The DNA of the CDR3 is TGTGCCATCAGTGAAGCCGTAGGGACAGGGGGGTCCACTGAAGCTTTCTTT.

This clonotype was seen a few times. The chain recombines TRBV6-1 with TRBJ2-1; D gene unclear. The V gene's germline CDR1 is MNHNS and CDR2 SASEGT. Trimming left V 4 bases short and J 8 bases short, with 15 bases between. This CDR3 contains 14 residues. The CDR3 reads CASSGPQSYDEQFF. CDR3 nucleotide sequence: TGTGCCAGCAGTGGACCGCAGTCGTACGATGAGCAGTTCTTC.

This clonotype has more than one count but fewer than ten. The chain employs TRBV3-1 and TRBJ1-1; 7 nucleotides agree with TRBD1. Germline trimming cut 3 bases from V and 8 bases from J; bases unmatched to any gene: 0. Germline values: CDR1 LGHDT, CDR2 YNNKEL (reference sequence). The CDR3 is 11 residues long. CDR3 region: CASSQTGEAFF. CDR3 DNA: TGTGCCAGCAGCCAGACAGGGGAAGCTTTCTTT.

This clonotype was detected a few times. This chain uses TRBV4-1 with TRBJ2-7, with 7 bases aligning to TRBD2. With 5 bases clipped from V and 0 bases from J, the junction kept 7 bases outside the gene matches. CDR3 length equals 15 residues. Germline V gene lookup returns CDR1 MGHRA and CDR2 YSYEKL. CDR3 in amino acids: CASSEGAGTSYEQYF. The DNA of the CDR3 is TGCGCCAGCAGCGAGGGAGCGGGGACCTCCTACGAGCAGTACTTC.

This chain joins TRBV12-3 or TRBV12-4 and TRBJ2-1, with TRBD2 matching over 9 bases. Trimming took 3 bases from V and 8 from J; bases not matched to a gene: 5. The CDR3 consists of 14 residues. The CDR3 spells CASSLRREGYEQFF. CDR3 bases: TGTGCCAGCAGTTTGAGGCGGGAGGGCTATGAGCAGTTCTTC.

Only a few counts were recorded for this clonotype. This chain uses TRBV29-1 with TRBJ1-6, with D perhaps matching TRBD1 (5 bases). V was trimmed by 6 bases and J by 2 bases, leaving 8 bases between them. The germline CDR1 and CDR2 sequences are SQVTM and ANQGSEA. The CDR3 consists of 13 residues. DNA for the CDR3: TGCAGCGTGAGACAGACCTATAATTCACCCCTCCACTTT. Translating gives CSVRQTYNSPLHF.

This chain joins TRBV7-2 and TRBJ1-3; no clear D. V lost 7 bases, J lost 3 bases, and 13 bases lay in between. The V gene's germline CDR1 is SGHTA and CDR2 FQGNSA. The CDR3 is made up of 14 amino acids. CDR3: CASTQSVGGNTIYF. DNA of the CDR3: TGTGCCAGCACCCAATCGGTCGGTGGAAACACCATATATTTT. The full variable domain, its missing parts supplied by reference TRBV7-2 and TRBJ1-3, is GAGVSQSPSNKVTEKGKDVELRCDPISGHTALYWYRQSLGQGLEFLIYFQGNSAPDKSGLPSDRFSAERTGGSVSTLTIQRTQQEDSAVYLCASTQSVGGNTIYFGEGSWLTVV.

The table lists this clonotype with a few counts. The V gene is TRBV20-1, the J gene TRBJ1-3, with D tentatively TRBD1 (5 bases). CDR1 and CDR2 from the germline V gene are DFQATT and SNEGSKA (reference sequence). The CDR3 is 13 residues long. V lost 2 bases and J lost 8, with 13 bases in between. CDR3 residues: CSARRGDGDTIYF. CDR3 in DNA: TGCAGTGCTAGACGAGGGGACGGAGACACCATATATTTT.

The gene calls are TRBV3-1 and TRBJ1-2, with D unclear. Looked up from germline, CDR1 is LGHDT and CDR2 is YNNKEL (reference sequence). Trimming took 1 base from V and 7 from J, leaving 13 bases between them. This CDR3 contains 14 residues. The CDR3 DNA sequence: TGTGCCAGCAGCCAAGTGGGCGGGCCCAGTGGCTACACCTTC. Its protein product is CASSQVGGPSGYTF.